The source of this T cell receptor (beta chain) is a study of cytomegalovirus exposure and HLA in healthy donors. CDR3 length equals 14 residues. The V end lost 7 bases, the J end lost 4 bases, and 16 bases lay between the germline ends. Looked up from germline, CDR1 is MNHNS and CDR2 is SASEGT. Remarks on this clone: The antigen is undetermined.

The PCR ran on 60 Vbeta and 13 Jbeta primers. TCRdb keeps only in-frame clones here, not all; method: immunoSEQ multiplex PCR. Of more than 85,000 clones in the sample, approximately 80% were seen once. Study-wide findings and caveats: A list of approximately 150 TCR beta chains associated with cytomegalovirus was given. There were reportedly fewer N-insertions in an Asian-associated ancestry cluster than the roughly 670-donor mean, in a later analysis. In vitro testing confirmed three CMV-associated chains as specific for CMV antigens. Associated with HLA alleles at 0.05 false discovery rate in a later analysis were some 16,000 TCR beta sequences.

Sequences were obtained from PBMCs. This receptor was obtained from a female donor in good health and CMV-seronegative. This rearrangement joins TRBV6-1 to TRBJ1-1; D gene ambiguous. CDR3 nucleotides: TGTGCCAGCACCAGGAAGGCTTTAAGCACTGAAGCTTTCTTT. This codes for CASTRKALSTEAFF.